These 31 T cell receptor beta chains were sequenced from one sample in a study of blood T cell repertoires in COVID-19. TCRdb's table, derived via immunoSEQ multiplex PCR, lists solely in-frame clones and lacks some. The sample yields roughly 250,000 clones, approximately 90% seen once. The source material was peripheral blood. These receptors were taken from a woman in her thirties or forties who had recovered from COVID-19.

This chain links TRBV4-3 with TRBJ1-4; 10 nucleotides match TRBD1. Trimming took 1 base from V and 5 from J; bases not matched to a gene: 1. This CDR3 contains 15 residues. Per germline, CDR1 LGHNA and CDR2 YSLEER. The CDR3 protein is CASSQVGQGNEKLFF. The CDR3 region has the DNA TGCGCCAGCAGCCAAGTGGGACAGGGGAATGAAAAACTGTTTTTT.

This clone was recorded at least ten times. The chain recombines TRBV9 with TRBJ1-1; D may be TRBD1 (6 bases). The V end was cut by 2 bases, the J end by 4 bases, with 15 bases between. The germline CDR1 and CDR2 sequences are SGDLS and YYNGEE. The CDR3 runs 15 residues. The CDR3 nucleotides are TGTGCCAGCAGCGTGGGGGCGGGGGAACCCACTGAAGCTTTCTTT. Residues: CASSVGAGEPTEAFF.

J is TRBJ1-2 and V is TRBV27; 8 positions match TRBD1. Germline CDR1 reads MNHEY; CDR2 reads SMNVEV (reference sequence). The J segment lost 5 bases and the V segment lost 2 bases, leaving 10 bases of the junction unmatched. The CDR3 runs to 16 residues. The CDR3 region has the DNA TGTGCCAGCAGTTTAACTCGCCGACAGGGGTCTTATGGCTACACCTTC. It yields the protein CASSLTRRQGSYGYTF.

CDR3 DNA sequence: TGCGCCAGCAGCCCAGGGGGACAGGGTTTCACCGGGGAGCTGTTTTTT. Its protein is CASSPGGQGFTGELFF. The chain combines TRBV4-3 with TRBJ2-2; 9 bases align to TRBD1. Germline-derived CDR1 and CDR2 are LGHNA and YSLEER. This CDR3 contains 16 residues. After removal of 4 bases from V and 4 bases from J, the junction contained 7 bases not matched to a gene.

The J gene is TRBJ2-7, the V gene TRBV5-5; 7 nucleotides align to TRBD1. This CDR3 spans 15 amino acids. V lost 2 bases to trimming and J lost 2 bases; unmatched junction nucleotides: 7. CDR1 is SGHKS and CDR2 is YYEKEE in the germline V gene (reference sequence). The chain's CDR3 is CASSFRQGGTYEQYF. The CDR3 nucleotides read TGTGCCAGCAGCTTCCGACAGGGCGGAACCTACGAGCAGTACTTC.

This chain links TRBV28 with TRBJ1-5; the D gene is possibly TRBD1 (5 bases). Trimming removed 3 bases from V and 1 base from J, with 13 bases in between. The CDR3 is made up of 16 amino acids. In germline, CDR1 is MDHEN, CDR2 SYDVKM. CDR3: CASSFSYRGSNQPQHF. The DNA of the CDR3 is TGTGCCAGCAGTTTTTCTTATAGGGGAAGCAATCAGCCCCAGCATTTT.

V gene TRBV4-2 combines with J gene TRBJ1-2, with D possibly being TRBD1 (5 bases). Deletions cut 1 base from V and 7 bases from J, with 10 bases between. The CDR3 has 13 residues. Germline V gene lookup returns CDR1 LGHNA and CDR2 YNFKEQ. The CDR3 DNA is TGTGCCAGCAGCCAAGGGGCGGGGCTTGGCTACACCTTC. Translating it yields CASSQGAGLGYTF.

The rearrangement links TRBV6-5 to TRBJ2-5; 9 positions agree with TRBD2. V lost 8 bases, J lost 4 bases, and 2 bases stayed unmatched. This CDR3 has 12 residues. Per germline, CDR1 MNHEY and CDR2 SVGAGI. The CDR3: CASSAGGETQYF. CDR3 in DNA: TGTGCCAGCTCAGCGGGGGGAGAGACCCAGTACTTC.

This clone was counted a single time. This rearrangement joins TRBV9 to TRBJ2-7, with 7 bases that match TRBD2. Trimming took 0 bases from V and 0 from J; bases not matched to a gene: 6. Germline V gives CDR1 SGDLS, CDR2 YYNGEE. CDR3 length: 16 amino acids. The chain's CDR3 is CASSVGSGGSSYEQYF. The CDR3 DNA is TGTGCCAGCAGCGTAGGGTCGGGAGGAAGCTCCTACGAGCAGTACTTC. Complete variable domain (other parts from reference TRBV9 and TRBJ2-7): DSGVTQTPKHLITATGQRVTLRCSPRSGDLSVYWYQQSLDQGLQFLIQYYNGEERAKGNILERFSAQQFPDLHSELNLSSLELGDSALYFCASSVGSGGSSYEQYFGPGTRLTVT.

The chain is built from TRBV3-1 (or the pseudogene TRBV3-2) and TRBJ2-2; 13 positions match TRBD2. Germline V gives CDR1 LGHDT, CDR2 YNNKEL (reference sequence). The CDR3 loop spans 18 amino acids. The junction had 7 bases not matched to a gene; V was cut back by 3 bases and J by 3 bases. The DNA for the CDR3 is TGTGCCAGCAGCCATTTACCCGGACTAGCGGGAGACACCGGGGAGCTGTTTTTT. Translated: CASSHLPGLAGDTGELFF.

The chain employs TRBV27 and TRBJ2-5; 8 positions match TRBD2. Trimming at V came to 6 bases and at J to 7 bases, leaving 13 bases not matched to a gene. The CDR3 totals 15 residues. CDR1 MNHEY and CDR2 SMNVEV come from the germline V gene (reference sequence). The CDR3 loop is CASRWGREGLGTQYF. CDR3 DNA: TGTGCCAGCAGGTGGGGCCGGGAGGGGTTGGGGACCCAGTACTTC.

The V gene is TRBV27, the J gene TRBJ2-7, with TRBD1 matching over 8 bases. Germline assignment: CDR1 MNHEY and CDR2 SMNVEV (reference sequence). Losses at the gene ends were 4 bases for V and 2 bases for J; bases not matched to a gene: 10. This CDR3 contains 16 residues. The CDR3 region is CASSSGQGMGTYEQYF. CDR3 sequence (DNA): TGTGCCAGCAGTTCCGGACAGGGTATGGGGACCTACGAGCAGTACTTC.

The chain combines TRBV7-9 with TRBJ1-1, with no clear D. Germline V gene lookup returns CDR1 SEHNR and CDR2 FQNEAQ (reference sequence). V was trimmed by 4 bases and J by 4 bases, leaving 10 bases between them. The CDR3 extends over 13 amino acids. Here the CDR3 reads CASSSRRGTEAFF. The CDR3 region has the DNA TGTGCCAGCAGCTCGCGACGGGGCACTGAAGCTTTCTTT.

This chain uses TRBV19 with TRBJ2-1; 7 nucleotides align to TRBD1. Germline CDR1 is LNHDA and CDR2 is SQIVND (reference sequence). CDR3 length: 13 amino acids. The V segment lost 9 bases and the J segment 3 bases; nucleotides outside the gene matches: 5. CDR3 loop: CASEGAGYNEQFF. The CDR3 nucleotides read TGTGCCAGCGAGGGGGCAGGCTACAATGAGCAGTTCTTC. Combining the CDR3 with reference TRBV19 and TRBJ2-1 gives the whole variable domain DGGITQSPKYLFRKEGQNVTLSCEQNLNHDAMYWYRQDPGQGLRLIYYSQIVNDFQKGDIAEGYSVSREKKESFPLTVTSAQKNPTAFYLCASEGAGYNEQFFGPGTRLTVL.

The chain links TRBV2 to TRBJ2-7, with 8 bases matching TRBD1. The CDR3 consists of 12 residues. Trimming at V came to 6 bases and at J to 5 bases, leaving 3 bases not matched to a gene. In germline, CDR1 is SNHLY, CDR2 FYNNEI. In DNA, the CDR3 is TGTGCCAGCAGCAGGGGGCCAAACGAGCAGTACTTC. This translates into CASSRGPNEQYF.

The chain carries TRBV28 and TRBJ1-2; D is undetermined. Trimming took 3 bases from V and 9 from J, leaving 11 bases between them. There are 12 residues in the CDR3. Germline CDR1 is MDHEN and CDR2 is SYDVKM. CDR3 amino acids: CASSFGGGSYTF. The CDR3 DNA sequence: TGTGCCAGCAGTTTCGGAGGCGGGAGCTACACCTTC.

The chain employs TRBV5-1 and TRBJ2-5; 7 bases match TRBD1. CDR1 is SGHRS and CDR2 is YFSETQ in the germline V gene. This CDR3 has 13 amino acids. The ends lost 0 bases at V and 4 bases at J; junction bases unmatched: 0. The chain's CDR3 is CASSLGQGETQYF. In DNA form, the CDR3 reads TGCGCCAGCAGCTTGGGACAGGGAGAGACCCAGTACTTC.

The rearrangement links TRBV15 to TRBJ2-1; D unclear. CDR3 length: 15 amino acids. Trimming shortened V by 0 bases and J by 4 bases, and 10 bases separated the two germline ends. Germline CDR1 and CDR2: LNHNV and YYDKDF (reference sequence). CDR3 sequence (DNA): TGTGCCACCAGCAGAGATCGGCAGAGGTACAATGAGCAGTTCTTC. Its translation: CATSRDRQRYNEQFF.

The CDR3 here is CASSFGTGSPLHF. In DNA form, the CDR3 reads TGTGCCAGCAGTTTCGGGACTGGTTCACCCCTCCACTTT. The chain has TRBV28 and TRBJ1-6, with a possible D match to TRBD1 (5 bases). The CDR3 loop spans 13 amino acids. Looked up from germline, CDR1 is MDHEN and CDR2 is SYDVKM. Trimming removed 3 bases from V and 9 bases from J, with 9 bases in between.

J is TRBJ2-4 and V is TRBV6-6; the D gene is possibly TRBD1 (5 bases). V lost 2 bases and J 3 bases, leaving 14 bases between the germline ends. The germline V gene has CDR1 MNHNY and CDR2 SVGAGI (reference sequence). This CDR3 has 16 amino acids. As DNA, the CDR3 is TGTGCCAGCAGTTACCCCCAGGGAATGAGCAAAAACATTCAGTACTTC. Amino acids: CASSYPQGMSKNIQYF.

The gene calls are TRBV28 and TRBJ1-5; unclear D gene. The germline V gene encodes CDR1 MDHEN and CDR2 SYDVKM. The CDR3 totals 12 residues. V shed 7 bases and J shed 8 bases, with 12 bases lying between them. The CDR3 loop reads CASTHEKEPQHF. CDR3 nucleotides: TGTGCCAGCACCCATGAGAAAGAGCCCCAGCATTTT.

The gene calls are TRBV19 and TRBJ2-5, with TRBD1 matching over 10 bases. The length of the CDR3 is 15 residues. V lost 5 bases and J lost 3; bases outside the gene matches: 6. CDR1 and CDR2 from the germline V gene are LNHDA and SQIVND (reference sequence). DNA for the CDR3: TGTGCCAGTAGTGTGACAGGGGGCCTTAAAGAGACCCAGTACTTC. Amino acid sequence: CASSVTGGLKETQYF.

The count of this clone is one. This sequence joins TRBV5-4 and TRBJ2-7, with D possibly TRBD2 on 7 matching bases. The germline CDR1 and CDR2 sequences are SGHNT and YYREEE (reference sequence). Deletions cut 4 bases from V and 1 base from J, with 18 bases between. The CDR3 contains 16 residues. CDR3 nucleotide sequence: TGTGCCAGCAGCAAAATTGGGGAGGGGGGATCCTACGAGCAGTACTTC. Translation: CASSKIGEGGSYEQYF.

CDR3 coding DNA: TGTGCCTGGAGTAAAAGGATACGGGACGAGCAGTACTTC. It is translated as CAWSKRIRDEQYF. The chain is built from TRBV30 and TRBJ2-7; D uncertain. This CDR3 is 13 amino acids long. Germline assignment: CDR1 GTSNPN and CDR2 SVGIG (reference sequence). Trimming stripped 2 bases from V and 5 bases from J, with 13 bases between. Full variable domain (remainder filled in from reference TRBV30 and TRBJ2-7): SQTIHQWPATLVQPVGSPLSLECTVEGTSNPNLYWYRQAAGRGLQLLFYSVGIGQISSEVPQNLSASRPQDRQFILSSKKLLLSDSGFYLCAWSKRIRDEQYFGPGTRLTVT.

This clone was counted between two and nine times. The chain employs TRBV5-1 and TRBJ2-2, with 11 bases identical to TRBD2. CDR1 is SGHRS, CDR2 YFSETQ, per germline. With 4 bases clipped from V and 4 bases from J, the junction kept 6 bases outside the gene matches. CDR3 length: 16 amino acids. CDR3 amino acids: CASSPRTSGSTGELFF. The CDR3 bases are TGCGCCAGCAGCCCGAGGACTAGCGGGTCCACCGGGGAGCTGTTTTTT.

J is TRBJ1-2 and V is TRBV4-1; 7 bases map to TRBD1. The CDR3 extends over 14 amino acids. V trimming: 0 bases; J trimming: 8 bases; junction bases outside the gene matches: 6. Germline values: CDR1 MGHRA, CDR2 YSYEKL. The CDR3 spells CASSQEQGTGGYTF. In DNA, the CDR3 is TGCGCCAGCAGCCAAGAACAGGGGACGGGGGGCTACACCTTC.

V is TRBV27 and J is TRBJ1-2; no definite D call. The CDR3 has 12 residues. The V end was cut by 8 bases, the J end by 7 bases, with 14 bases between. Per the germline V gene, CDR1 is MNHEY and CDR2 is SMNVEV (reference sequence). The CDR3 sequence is CASVVFGRGYTF. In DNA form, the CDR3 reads TGTGCCAGCGTGGTATTTGGGCGTGGCTACACCTTC.

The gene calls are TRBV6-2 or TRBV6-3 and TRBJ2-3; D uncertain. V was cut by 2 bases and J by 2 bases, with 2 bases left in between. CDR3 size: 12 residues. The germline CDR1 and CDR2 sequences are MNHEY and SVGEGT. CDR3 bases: TGTGCCAGCAGTTACCTCACAGATACGCAGTATTTT. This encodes CASSYLTDTQYF.

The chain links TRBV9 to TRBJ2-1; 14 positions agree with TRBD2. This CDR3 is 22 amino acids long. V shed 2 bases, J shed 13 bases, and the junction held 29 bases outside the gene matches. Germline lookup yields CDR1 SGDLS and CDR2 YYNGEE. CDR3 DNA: TGTGCCAGCAGCGTTTGGACAGGGGGGAAATCCGGGACTAGCGGGAGAGGGGTCGCACAGTTCTTC. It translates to CASSVWTGGKSGTSGRGVAQFF.

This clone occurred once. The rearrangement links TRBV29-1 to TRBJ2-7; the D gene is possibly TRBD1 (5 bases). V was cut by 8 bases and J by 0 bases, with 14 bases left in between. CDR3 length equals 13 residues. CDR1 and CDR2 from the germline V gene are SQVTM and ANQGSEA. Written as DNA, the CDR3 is TGCAGCTTCGCCCAGGGCATCTCCTACGAGCAGTACTTC. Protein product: CSFAQGISYEQYF.

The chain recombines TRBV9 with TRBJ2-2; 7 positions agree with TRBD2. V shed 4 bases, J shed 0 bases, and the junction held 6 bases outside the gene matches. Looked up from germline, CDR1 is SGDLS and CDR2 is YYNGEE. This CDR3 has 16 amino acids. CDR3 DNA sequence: TGTGCCAGCAGCCCCCGACTAGCTACGAACACCGGGGAGCTGTTTTTT. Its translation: CASSPRLATNTGELFF.